Sequencing of this T cell receptor beta chain was carried out in a study of shared clonotypes between healthy human individuals. The overall study: Donors consisted of two women and a few men between 18 and 49.

CDR3 size: 14 residues. V was clipped by 6 bases and J by 3 bases; unmatched bases: 4. The germline CDR1 and CDR2 sequences are MNHEY and SMNVEV (reference sequence). This clone was detected only once. This table comes from immunoSEQ multiplex PCR, and its TCRdb copy is limited to in-frame clones, with some not included. The sample lists millions of clones; 93% were seen once. The naive CD8 fraction comprised CD45RO-negative cells positively selected for CCR7 and excluded terminally differentiated effector memory CD45RA+ cells. V gene TRBV27 combines with J gene TRBJ2-1; 8 bases are a match to TRBD1. The source of this sequence is a man younger than 30 in good health. Some clones in this sample may be carry-over from other donors' samples. Sample: naive CD8+ T cells from PBMCs. The CDR3 is CASRAGGSYNEQFF. The CDR3 DNA reads TGTGCCAGCAGGGCAGGGGGCAGCTACAATGAGCAGTTCTTC.